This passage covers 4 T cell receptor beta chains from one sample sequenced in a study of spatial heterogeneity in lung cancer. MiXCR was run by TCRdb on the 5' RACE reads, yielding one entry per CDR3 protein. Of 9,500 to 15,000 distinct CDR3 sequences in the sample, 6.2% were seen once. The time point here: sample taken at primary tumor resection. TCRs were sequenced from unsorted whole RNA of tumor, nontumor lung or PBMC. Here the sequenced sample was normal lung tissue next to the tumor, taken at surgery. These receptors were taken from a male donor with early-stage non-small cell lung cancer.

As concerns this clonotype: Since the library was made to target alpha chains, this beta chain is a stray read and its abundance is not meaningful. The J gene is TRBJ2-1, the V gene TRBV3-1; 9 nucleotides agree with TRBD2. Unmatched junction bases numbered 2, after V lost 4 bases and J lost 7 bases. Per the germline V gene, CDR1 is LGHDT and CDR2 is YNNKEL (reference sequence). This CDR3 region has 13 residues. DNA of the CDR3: TGTGCCAGCAGCCTAACTAGCGGGAATGAGCAGTTCTTC. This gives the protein CASSLTSGNEQFF.

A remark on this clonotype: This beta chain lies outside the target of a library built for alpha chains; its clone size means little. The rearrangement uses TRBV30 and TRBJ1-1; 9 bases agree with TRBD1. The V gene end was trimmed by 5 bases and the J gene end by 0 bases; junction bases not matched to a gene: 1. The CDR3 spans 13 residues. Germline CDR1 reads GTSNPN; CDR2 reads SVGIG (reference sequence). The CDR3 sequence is CAWDRGMNTEAFF. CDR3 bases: TGTGCCTGGGACAGGGGGATGAACACTGAAGCTTTCTTT. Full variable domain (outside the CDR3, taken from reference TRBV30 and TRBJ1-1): SQTIHQWPATLVQPVGSPLSLECTVEGTSNPNLYWYRQAAGRGLQLLFYSVGIGQISSEVPQNLSASRPQDRQFILSSKKLLLSDSGFYLCAWDRGMNTEAFFGQGTRLTVV.

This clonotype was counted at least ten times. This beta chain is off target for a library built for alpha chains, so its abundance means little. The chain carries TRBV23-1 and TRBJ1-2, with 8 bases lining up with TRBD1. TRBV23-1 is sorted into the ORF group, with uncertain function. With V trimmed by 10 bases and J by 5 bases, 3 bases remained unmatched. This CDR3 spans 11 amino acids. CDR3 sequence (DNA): TGCGCCACCAGGACAGGGTATGGCTACACCTTC. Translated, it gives CATRTGYGYTF.

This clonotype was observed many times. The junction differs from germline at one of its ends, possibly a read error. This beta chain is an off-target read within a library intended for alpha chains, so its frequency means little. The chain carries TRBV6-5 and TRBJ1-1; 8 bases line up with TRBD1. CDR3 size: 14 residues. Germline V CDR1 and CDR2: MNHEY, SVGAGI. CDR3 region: CASSGGQGVSAAFF. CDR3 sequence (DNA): TGCGCCAGCAGTGGAGGACAGGGAGTAAGTGCAGCTTTCTTT.